This TCR beta chain was identified during a study of cytomegalovirus exposure and HLA in healthy donors. Study-level results: It was reportedly the case that the classifier diagnosed cytomegalovirus status with high specificity and sensitivity.

The PCR had 60 Vbeta and 13 Jbeta primers. Per the authors' pipeline: In a later analysis, around 10 million of approximately 80 million unique beta chains occurred in at least two donors. Generated by immunoSEQ multiplex PCR, the TCRdb table keeps only in-frame clones and is missing some. The DNA was the basis for D and trimming; V, J and clone size are from that table. The data contain over 150,000 clones, around 80% of them seen just once; the ten biggest clones take up approximately 1.5%. Germline assignment: CDR1 SGHRS and CDR2 YFSETQ. V lost 3 bases to trimming and J lost 0 bases, with 12 bases between them. This CDR3 is 15 amino acids long. A note on this clone: Its target is unknown.

The receptor's source is a woman under 40 in good health and CMV-seropositive. Sequenced: PBMCs. The V call is TRBV5-1, the J call TRBJ1-1; D is perhaps TRBD1 (5 bases). This CDR3 is CASSSGGTMNTEAFF. For the CDR3, the DNA is TGCGCCAGCAGCTCCGGGGGGACCATGAACACTGAAGCTTTCTTT.